A selection of T cell receptor beta chains follows, all from one sample in a study of beta chain features in type 1 diabetes. Data came from immunoSEQ multiplex PCR; TCRdb stores just in-frame clones and leaves some out. The sample holds roughly 700,000 clones, around an eighth seen once. Source material: naive CD4+ T cells from blood. These receptors were collected from a man between 18 and 35 years old with type 1 diabetes. The CDR3 runs from the conserved cysteine through the conserved F or W. Each record gives: J gene, D gene, V gene, clone size, CDR3 DNA, CDR3 protein. D genes are given only for firm matches. Expanded clones are given a class, and other clones once, few, many or no size at all.

TRBJ1-1	NA	TRBV23-1	few	TGCGCCAGCGGGCAGGTAGGGACTGAAGCTTTCTTT	CASGQVGTEAFF
TRBJ2-7	NA	TRBV6-6	few	TGTGCCAGCAGTTACGGTGGCAAAAAGGGGCTCTACGAGCAGTACTTC	CASSYGGKKGLYEQYF
TRBJ2-7	NA	TRBV6-5	NA	TGTGCCAGCAAAAAGGGGCAGGTACGCAACGAGCAGTACTTC	CASKKGQVRNEQYF
TRBJ1-1	NA	TRBV6-1	few	TGTGCCAGCCTGGATTACACTGAAGCTTTCTTT	CASLDYTEAFF
TRBJ1-6	NA	TRBV30	NA	TGTGCCTGGAATTCCTTTCTTGATTCACCCCTCCACTTT	CAWNSFLDSPLHF
TRBJ1-1	NA	TRBV27	NA	TGTGCCAGTCACCGTTCCGGGACGGTCCACACTGAAGCTTTCTTT	CASHRSGTVHTEAFF
TRBJ1-2	TRBD1	TRBV23-1	NA	TGCGCCAGCAGTCAATCGACGTACAGGGGGCGCGAAGGGAACGGCTACACCTTC	CASSQSTYRGREGNGYTF
TRBJ1-1	NA	TRBV28	NA	TGTGCCAGCAGTTTAGGCCTATCCTCATCTGAAGCTTTCTTT	CASSLGLSSSEAFF
TRBJ1-2	NA	TRBV2	NA	TGTGCCAGCAGTGAAAGGTTGAGGGATGGCTACACCTTC	CASSERLRDGYTF
TRBJ2-7	NA	TRBV7-2	NA	TGTGCCAGCAGCTTAGGTGCAGGGTGGGACTACGAGCAGTACTTC	CASSLGAGWDYEQYF
TRBJ2-3	TRBD2	TRBV7-9	NA	TGTGCCAGCAGCTTTGGTCCAGCGGGGGGCACAGATACGCAGTATTTT	CASSFGPAGGTDTQYF
TRBJ1-1	NA	TRBV30	NA	TGTGCCTGGAGTGTGGGGGCAGTGAACACTGAAGCTTTCTTT	CAWSVGAVNTEAFF
TRBJ2-5	NA	TRBV7-9	NA	TGTGCCAGCAGCGGGACTGCGCAAGAGACCCAGTACTTC	CASSGTAQETQYF
TRBJ2-5	NA	TRBV21-1	few	TGTGCCAGCAGCAATCGGCAAGAGACCCAGTACTTC	CASSNRQETQYF
TRBJ1-2	TRBD1	TRBV30	NA	TGTGCCTGGAGGACAGGGGGTAAGGATGGCTACACCTTC	CAWRTGGKDGYTF
TRBJ2-3	NA	TRBV6-6	NA	TGTGCCAGCAGCCGGTCGGATACGCAGTATTTT	CASSRSDTQYF
TRBJ2-3	NA	TRBV6-1	few	TGTGCCAGCAGTGAAGGCAGGGGAGTGGCCGGATCAGATACGCAGTATTTT	CASSEGRGVAGSDTQYF
TRBJ1-2	NA	TRBV30	NA	TGTGCCTGGAGTTTTATTGGTATAGCTAACTATGGCTACACCTTC	CAWSFIGIANYGYTF
TRBJ1-3	NA	TRBV7-9	NA	TGTGCCACCAATCTGGGGGGAAACACCATATATTTT	CATNLGGNTIYF
TRBJ1-6	NA	TRBV6-1	NA	TGTGCCAGCAGTGCGTCGGGGTTGAATTCACCCCTCCACTTT	CASSASGLNSPLHF